The T cell receptor beta chain described here comes from a study of CD8+ T cells in alopecia areata. About the study: Dosing with tofacitinib proceeded for 6 to 18 months, followed by 6 months off drug.

Germline V lookup: CDR1 MNHEY, CDR2 SVGAGI. V was pared by 9 bases and J by 1 base, with 9 bases between. The CDR3 loop spans 12 amino acids. Broader study findings: The study found that many expanded lesional clones persisted in scalp and blood during tofacitinib.

Treatment indicated: oral pan-JAK inhibitor, 5-10 mg twice daily. With regard to this clone: What it binds is unknown.

Reverse transcribed after extraction, RNA yielded cDNA as the sequencing template. TCRdb's copy holds only in-frame clones and misses some; the assay was immunoSEQ multiplex PCR. The sample has roughly 150,000 clones; 54% are singletons. The source is a human donor with alopecia areata. This specimen consisted of CD8+ T cells sorted from blood, obtained at week 4, from a patient treated with tofacitinib. The rearrangement uses TRBV6-5 and TRBJ1-1; possibly TRBD1 for D (6 bases). The DNA of the CDR3 is TGTGCCAGTTACAGGGAGAACACTGAAGCTTTCTTT. Amino acid sequence: CASYRENTEAFF.